This T cell receptor beta chain was found in a study of graft-versus-host responses after intestinal transplantation. Study-level information: Recipients across the board were started on anti-thymocyte globulin induction, then kept on tacrolimus and steroids for approximately three years.

The study, taken as a whole, reports: GvH clones were identified in recipient marrow, with some first appearing in ileum or blood. Patients who carried graft-donor T cell macrochimerism also had high graft-versus-host to host-versus-graft clonal ratios in their allografts.

The method was immunoSEQ multiplex PCR; TCRdb's version includes in-frame clones alone and lacks a portion of them. The repertoire holds 45,000 to 65,000 clones, with about 94% as singletons. A word on this clone: Antigen unknown.

The germline CDR1 and CDR2 sequences are MNHEY and SVGAGI. This CDR3 has 15 amino acids. V lost 6 bases to trimming and J lost 5 bases; unmatched junction nucleotides: 3. This TCR came from a human donor who was the organ donor for an intestinal transplant. The rearrangement joins TRBV6-5 to TRBJ2-1, with TRBD2 matching over 14 bases. Here the sequenced sample was unstimulated CD4+ T cells sorted from spleen or lymph node cells, taken before transplant. CDR3 bases: TGTGCCAGCAGGACTAGCGGGGGGGTTCACAATGAGCAGTTCTTC. This sequence encodes CASRTSGGVHNEQFF.